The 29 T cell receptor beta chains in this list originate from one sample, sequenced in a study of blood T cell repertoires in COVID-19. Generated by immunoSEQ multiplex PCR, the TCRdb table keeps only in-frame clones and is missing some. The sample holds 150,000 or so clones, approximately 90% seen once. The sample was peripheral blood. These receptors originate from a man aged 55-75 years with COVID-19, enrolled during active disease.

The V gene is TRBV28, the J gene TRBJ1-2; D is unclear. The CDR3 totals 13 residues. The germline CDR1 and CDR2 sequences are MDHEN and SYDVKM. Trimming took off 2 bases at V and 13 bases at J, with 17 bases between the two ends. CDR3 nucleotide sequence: TGTGCCAGCAGTTTACAAGAGCGAGCGTCTTGCACCTTC. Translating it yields CASSLQERASCTF.

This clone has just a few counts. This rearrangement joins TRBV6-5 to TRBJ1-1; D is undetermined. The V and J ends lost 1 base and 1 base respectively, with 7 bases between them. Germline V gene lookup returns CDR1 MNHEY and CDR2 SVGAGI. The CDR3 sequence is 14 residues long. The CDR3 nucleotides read TGTGCCAGCAGTTACTTCCGGGGGAACACTGAAGCTTTCTTT. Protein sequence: CASSYFRGNTEAFF.

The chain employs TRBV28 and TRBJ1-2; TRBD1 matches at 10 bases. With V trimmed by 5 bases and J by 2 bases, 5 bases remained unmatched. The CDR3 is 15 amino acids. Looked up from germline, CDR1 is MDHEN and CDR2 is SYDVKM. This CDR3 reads CASSGTGDLNYGYTF. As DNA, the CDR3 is TGTGCCAGCAGTGGGACAGGGGATCTGAACTATGGCTACACCTTC.

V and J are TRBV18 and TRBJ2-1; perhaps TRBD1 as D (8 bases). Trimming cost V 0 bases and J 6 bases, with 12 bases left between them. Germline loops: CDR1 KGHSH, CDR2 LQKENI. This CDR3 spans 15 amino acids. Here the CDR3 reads CASSPPNRGGNEQFF. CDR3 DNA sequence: TGTGCCAGCTCACCACCCAACAGGGGGGGCAATGAGCAGTTCTTC.

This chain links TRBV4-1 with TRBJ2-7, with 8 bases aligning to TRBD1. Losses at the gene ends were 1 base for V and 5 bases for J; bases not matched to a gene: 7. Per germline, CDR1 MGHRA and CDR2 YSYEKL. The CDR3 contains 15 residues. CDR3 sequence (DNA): TGCGCCAGCAGCCAAGTCGGCAGGGGGCAACACGAGCAGTACTTC. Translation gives CASSQVGRGQHEQYF.

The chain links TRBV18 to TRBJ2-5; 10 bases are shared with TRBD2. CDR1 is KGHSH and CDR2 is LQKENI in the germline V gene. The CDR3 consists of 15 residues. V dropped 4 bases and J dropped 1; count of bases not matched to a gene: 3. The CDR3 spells CASSLRTSGQETQYF. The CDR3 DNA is TGTGCCAGCTCACTACGGACTAGCGGCCAAGAGACCCAGTACTTC.

CDR3 loop: CASSQNFITGGAKSYEQYF. The CDR3 bases are TGTGCCAGCAGCCAAAACTTTATAACCGGGGGGGCCAAGTCCTACGAGCAGTACTTC. The rearrangement uses TRBV4-2 and TRBJ2-7, with 8 bases identical to TRBD2. The CDR3 covers 19 residues. V shed 2 bases, J shed 1 base, and the junction held 16 bases outside the gene matches. Germline CDR1 LGHNA, CDR2 YNFKEQ.

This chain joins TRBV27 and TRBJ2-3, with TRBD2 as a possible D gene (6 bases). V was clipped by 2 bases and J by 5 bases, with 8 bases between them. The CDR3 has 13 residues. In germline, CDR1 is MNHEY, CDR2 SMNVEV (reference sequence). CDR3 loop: CASSLQGLDTQYF. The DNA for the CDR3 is TGTGCCAGCAGTTTACAGGGACTAGATACGCAGTATTTT.

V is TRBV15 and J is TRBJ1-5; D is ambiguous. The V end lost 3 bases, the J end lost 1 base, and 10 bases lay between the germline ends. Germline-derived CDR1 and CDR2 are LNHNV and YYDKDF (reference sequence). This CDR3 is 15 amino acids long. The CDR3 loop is CATSSEGRSNQPQHF. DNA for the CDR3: TGTGCCACCAGCAGTGAGGGTAGGAGCAATCAGCCCCAGCATTTT. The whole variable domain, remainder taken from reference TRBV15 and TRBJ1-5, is DAMVIQNPRYQVTQFGKPVTLSCSQTLNHNVMYWYQQKSSQAPKLLFHYYDKDFNNEADTPDNFQSRRPNTSFCFLDIRSPGLGDTAMYLCATSSEGRSNQPQHFGDGTRLSIL.

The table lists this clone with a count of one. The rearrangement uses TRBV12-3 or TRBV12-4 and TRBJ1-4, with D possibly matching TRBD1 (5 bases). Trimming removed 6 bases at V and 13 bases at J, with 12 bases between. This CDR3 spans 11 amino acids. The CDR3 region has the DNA TGTGCCAGCAGCTACGGGACTTCACTGTTTTTT. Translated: CASSYGTSLFF.

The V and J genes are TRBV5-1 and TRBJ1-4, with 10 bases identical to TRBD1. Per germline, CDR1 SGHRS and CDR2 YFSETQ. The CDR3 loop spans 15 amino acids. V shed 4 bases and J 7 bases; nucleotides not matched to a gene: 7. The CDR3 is CASSPRTGGSEKLFF. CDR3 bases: TGCGCCAGCAGCCCTAGGACAGGGGGGAGTGAAAAACTGTTTTTT.

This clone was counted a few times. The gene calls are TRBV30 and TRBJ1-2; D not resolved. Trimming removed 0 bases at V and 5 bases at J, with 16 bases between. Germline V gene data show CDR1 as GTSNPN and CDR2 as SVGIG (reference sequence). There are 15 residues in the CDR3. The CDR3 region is CAWSVPTILGYGYTF. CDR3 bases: TGTGCCTGGAGTGTACCAACCATCCTCGGGTATGGCTACACCTTC.

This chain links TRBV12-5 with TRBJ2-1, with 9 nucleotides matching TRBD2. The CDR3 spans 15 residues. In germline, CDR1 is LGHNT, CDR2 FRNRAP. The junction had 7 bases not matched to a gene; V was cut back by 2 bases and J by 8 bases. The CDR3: CASGLRGGVLDEQFF. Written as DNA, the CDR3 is TGTGCTAGTGGTTTGCGCGGGGGGGTCCTGGATGAGCAGTTCTTC.

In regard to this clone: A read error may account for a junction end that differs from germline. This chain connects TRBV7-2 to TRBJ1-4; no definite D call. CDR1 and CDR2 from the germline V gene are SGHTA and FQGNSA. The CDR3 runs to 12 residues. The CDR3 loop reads CASSRTSEKLFF. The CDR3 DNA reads TGTGCCAGCAGCCGTACTAGTGAAAAACTGTTTTTT.

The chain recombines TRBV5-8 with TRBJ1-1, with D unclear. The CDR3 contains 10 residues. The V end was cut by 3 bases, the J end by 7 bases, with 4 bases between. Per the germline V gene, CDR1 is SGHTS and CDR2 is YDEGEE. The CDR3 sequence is CASSSIEAFF. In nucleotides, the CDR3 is TGTGCCAGCAGCTCCATTGAAGCTTTCTTT. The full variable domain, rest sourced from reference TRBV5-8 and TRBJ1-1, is EAGVTQSPTHLIKTRGQQATLRCSPISGHTSVYWYQQALGLGLQFLLWYDEGEERNRGNFPPRFSGRQFPNYSSELNVNALELEDSALYLCASSSIEAFFGQGTRLTVV.

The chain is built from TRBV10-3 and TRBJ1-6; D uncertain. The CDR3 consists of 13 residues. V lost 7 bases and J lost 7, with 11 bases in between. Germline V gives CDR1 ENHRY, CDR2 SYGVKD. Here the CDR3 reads CAINQADNSPLHF. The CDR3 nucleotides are TGTGCCATCAATCAGGCAGACAATTCACCCCTCCACTTT.

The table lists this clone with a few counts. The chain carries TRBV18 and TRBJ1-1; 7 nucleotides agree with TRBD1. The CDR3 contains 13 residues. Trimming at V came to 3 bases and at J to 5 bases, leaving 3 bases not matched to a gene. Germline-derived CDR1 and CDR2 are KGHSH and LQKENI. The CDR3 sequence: CASSPGQMTEAFF. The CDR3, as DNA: TGTGCCAGCTCACCGGGACAGATGACTGAAGCTTTCTTT.

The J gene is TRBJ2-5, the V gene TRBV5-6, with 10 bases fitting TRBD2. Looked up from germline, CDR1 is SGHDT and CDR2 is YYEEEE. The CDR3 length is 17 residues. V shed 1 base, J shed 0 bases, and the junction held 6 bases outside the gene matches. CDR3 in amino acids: CASSLFGLADNQETQYF. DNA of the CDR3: TGTGCCAGCAGCTTGTTCGGACTAGCGGACAACCAAGAGACCCAGTACTTC.

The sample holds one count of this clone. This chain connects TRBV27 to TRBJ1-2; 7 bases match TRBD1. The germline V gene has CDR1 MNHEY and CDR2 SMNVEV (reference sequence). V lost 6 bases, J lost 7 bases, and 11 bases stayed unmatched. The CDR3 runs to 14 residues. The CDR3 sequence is CASSEQGLYGGYTF. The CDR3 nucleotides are TGTGCCAGCAGCGAACAGGGGCTATATGGTGGCTACACCTTC.

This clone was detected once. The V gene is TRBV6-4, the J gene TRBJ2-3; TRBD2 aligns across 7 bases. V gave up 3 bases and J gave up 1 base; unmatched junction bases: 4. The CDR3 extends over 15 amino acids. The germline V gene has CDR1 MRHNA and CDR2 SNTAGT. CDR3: CASSESGVRTDTQYF. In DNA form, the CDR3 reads TGTGCCAGCAGTGAGAGCGGGGTCCGCACAGATACGCAGTATTTT.

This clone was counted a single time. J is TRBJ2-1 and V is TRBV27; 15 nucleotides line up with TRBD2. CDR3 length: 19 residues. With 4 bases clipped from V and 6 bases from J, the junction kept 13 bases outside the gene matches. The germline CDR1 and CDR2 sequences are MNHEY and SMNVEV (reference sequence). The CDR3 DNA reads TGTGCCAGCAGTTCCGGGACTAGCGGGGGGTTAATAGGCGGCAATGAGCAGTTCTTC. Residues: CASSSGTSGGLIGGNEQFF.

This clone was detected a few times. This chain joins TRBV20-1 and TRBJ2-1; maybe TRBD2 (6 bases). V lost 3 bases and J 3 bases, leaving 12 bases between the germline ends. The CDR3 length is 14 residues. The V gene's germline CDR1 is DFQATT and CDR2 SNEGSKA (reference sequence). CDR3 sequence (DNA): TGCAGTGCTAGTAGGGCGGGGCTCTACAATGAGCAGTTCTTC. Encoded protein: CSASRAGLYNEQFF.

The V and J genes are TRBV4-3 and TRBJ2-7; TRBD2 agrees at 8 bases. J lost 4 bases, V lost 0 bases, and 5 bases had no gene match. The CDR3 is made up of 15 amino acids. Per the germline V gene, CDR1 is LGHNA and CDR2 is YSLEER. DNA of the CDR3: TGCGCCAGCAGCCAAGACGGCGGGGGGACGTACGAGCAGTACTTC. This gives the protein CASSQDGGGTYEQYF.

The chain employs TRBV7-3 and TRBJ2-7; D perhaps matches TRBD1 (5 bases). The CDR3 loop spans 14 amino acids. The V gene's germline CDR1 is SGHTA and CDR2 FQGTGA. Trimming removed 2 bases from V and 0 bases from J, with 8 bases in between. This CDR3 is CASSLQGSSYEQYF. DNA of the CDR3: TGTGCCAGCAGCTTACAGGGTAGCTCCTACGAGCAGTACTTC.

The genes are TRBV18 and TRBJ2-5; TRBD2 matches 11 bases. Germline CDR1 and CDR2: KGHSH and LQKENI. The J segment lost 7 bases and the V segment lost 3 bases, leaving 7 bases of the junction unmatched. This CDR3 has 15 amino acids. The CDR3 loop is CASSPSGGAVGTQYF. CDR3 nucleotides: TGTGCCAGCTCACCTAGCGGGGGGGCCGTCGGGACCCAGTACTTC.

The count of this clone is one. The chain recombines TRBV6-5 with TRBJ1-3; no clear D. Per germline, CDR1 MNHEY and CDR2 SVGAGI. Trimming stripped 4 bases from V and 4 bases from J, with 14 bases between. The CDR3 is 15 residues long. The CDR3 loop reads CASSSPAGRGNTIYF. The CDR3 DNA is TGTGCCAGCAGTTCCCCCGCGGGGAGAGGAAACACCATATATTTT.

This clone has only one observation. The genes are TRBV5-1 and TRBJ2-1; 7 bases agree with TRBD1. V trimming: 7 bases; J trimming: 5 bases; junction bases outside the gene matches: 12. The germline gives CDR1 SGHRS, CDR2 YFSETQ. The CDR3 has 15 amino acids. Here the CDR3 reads CASGGVGTGDNEQFF. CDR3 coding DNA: TGCGCCAGCGGTGGGGTGGGTACAGGGGACAATGAGCAGTTCTTC.

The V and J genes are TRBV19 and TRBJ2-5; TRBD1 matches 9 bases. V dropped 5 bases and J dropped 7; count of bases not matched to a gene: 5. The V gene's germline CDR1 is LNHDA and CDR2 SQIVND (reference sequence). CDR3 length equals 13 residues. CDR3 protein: CASSSDRGGTQYF. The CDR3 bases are TGTGCCAGTAGTTCGGACAGGGGAGGGACCCAGTACTTC.

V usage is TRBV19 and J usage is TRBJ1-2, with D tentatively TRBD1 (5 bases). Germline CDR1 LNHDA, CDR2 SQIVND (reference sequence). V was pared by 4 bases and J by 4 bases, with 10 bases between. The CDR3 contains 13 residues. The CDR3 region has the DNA TGTGCCAGTAGTAAAGGGGCCGGCTATGGCTACACCTTC. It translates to CASSKGAGYGYTF.